The clone carrying this T cell receptor beta chain was seen a handful of times. The data originate from a study of early T cells in non-severe SARS-CoV-2 infection. cDNA molecules, individually, were tagged with unique molecular identifiers. TCRdb analysed the 5' RACE reads with MiXCR anew, one entry per CDR3 protein. The sample contains about 68,000 distinct CDR3 sequences, approximately 10% of which appear only once. The CDR3 covers 16 residues. Germline CDR1 reads SGHRS; CDR2 reads YFSETQ. V was trimmed by 2 bases and J by 1 base, leaving 14 bases between them. J is TRBJ2-3 and V is TRBV5-1; D perhaps matches TRBD1 (5 bases). The sequence derives from an adult who was a healthcare worker with PCR-confirmed SARS-CoV-2 infection or an uninfected control (not recorded which). Sequencing used whole blood. The CDR3 DNA sequence: TGCGCCAGCAGCTTATTTTTAGGGGATGGCACAGATACGCAGTATTTT. Amino acids: CASSLFLGDGTDTQYF.